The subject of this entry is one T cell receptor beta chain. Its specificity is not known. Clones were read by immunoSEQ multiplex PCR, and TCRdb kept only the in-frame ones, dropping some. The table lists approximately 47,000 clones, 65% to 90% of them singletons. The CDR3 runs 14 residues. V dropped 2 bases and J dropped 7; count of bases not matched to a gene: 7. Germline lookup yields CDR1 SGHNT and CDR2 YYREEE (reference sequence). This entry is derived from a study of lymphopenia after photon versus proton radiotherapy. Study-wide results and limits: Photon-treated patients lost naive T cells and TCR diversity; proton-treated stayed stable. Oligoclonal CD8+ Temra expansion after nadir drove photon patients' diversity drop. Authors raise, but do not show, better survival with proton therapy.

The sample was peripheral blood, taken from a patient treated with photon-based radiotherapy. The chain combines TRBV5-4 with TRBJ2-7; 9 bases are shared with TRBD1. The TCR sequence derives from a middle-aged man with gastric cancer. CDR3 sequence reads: CASSFGGTGQEQYF. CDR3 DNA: TGTGCCAGCAGCTTTGGAGGGACAGGGCAAGAGCAGTACTTC.